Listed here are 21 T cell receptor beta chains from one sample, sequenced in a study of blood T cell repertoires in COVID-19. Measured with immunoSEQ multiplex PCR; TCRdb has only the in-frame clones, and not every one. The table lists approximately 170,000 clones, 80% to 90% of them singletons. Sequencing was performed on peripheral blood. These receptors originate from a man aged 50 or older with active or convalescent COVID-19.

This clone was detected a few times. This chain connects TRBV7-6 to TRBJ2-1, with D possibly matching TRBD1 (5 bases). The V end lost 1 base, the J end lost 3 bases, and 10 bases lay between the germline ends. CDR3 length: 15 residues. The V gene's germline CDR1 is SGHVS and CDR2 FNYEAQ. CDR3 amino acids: CASSLGQGFYNEQFF. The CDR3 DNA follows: TGTGCCAGCAGCTTAGGGCAGGGCTTCTACAATGAGCAGTTCTTC.

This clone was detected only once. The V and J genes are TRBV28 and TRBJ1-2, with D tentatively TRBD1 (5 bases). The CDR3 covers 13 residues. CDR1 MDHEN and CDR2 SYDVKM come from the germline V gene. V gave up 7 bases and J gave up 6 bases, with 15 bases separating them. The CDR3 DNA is TGTGCCAGCACGGAAGGGAAAGGGGATGGCTACACCTTC. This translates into CASTEGKGDGYTF.

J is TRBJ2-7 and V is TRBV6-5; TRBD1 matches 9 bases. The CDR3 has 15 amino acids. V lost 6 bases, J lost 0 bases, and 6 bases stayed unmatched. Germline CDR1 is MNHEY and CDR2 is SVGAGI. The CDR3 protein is CASRRETGGSYEQYF. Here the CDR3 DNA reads TGTGCCAGCAGGCGCGAGACAGGGGGCTCCTACGAGCAGTACTTC.

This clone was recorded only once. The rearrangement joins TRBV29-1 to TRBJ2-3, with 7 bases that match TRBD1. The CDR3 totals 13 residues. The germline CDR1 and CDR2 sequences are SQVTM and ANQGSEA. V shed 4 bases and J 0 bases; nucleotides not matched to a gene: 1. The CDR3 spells CSVVTGSTDTQYF. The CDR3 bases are TGCAGCGTTGTGACAGGGAGCACAGATACGCAGTATTTT.

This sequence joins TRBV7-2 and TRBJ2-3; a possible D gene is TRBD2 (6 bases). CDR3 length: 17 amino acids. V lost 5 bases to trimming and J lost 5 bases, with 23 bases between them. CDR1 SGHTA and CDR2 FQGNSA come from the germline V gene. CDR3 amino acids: CASSPSPGSPNGDTQYF. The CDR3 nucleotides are TGTGCCAGCAGCCCCTCTCCCGGGAGCCCGAACGGAGATACGCAGTATTTT.

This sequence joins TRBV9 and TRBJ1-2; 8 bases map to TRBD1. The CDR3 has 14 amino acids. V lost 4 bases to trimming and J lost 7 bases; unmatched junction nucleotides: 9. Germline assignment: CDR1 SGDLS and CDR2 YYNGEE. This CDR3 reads CASSPMDREVGYTF. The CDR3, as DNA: TGTGCCAGCAGCCCCATGGACAGGGAAGTTGGCTACACCTTC.

The DNA of the CDR3 is TGTGCCAGCAGCCAAGAAACCCTAGCGGGAGGTGGGGGGGAGCAGTTCTTC. This gives the protein CASSQETLAGGGGEQFF. V gene TRBV3-1 (or the pseudogene TRBV3-2) combines with J gene TRBJ2-1, with 11 bases lining up with TRBD2. This CDR3 is built from 17 residues. Germline V gene data show CDR1 as LGHDT and CDR2 as YNNKEL (reference sequence). The junction had 11 bases not matched to a gene; V was cut back by 0 bases and J by 10 bases.

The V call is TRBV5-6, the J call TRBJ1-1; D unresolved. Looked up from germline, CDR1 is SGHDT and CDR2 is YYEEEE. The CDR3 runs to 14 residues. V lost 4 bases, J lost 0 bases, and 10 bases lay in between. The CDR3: CASSLGGMNTEAFF. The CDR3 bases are TGTGCCAGCAGCCTGGGCGGCATGAACACTGAAGCTTTCTTT.

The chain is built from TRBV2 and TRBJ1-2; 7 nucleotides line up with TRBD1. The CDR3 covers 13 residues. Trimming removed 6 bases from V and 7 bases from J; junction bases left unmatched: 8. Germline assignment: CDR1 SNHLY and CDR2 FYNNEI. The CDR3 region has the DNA TGTGCCAGCAGCGTAGACAGGGAGTTTGGCTACACCTTC. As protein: CASSVDREFGYTF.

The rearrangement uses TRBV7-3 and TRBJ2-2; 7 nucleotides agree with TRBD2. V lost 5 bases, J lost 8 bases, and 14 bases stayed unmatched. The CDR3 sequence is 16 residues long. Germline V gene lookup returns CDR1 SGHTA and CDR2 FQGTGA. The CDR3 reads CASSPRLGGSVGELFF. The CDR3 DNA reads TGTGCCAGCAGCCCCCGCCTGGGGGGGTCGGTTGGGGAGCTGTTTTTT.

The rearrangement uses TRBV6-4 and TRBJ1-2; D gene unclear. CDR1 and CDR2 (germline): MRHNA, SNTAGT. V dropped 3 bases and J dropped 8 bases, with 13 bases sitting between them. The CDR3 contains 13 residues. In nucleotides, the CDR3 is TGTGCCAGCAGTGATTTCGAGGGAGGCGGCTACACCTTC. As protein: CASSDFEGGGYTF.

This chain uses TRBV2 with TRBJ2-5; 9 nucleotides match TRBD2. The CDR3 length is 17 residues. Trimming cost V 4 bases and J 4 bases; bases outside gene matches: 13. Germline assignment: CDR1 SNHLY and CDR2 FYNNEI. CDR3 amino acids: CASSGGTSSMGAETQYF. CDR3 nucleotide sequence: TGTGCCAGCAGTGGGGGGACTAGCAGCATGGGAGCAGAGACCCAGTACTTC.

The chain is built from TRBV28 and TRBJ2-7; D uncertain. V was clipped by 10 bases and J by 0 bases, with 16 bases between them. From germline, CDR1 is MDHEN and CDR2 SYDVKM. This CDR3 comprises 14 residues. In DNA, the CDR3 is TGTGCCACCTTAGAGGAAAATAGCTCCTACGAGCAGTACTTC. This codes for CATLEENSSYEQYF.

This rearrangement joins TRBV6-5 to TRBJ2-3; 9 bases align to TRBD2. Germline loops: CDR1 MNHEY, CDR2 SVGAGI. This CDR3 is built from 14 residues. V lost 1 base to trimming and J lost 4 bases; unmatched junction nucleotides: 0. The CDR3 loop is CASSYLAGADTQYF. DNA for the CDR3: TGTGCCAGCAGTTACTTAGCGGGAGCAGATACGCAGTATTTT.

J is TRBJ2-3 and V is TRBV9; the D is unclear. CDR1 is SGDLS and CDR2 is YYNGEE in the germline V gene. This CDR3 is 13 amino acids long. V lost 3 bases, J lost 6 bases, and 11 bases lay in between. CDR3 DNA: TGTGCCAGCAGCGCCCTCGTCTCGGATACGCAGTATTTT. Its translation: CASSALVSDTQYF.

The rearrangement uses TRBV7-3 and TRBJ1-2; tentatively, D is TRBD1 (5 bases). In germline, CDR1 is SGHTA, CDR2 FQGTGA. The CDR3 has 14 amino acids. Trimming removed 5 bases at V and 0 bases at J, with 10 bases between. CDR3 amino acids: CASSQGPANYGYTF. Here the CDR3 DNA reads TGTGCCAGCAGCCAGGGCCCTGCTAACTATGGCTACACCTTC.

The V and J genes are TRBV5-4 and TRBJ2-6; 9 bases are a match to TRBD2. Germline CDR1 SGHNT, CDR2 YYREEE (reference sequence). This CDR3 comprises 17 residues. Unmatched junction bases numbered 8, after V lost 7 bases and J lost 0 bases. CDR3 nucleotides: TGTGCCAGCGGGGCTAGCGGGGCCCTCTCTGGGGCCAACGTCCTGACTTTC. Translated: CASGASGALSGANVLTF.

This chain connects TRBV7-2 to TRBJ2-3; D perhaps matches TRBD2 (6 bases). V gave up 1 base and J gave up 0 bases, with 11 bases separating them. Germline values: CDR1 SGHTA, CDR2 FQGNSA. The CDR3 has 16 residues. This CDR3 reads CASSLVVGGSTDTQYF. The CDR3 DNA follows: TGTGCCAGCAGCTTAGTGGTGGGGGGAAGCACAGATACGCAGTATTTT.

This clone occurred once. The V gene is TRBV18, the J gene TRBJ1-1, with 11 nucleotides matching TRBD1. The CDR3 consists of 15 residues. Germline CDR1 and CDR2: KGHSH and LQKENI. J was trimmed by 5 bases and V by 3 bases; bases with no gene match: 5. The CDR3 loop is CASSPGQGEGTEAFF. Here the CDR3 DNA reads TGTGCCAGCTCACCGGGACAGGGGGAAGGGACTGAAGCTTTCTTT.

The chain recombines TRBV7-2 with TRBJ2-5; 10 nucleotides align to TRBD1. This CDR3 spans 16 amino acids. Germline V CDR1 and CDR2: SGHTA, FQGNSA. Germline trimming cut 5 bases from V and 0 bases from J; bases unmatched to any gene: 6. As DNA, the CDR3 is TGTGCCAGCAGCGTCCGGGACAGGGGTAACCAAGAGACCCAGTACTTC. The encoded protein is CASSVRDRGNQETQYF.

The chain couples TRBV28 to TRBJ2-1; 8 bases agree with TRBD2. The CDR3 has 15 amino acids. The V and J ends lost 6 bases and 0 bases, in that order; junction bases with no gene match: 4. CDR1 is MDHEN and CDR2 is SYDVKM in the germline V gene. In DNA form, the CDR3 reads TGTGCCAGCAGGCCCGGGACTAGCTCCTACAATGAGCAGTTCTTC. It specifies CASRPGTSSYNEQFF.